What follows are 28 T cell receptor beta chains derived from one specimen sequenced in a study of T cells in Graves' hyperthyroidism and ophthalmopathy. Amplification of TCR beta CDR3 regions was performed using RNA transcripts as template. The TCR CDR3 first-round RT-PCR relied on the HTBI primer set. TCRdb re-called the multiplex PCR reads through MiXCR, storing one row per CDR3 protein. Here the sample spans over 400,000 distinct CDR3 sequences, roughly 14% being singletons. Material: blood. The receptors here all came from a man younger than 30 with Graves' ophthalmopathy.

At least ten counts were recorded for this clonotype. The chain joins TRBV28 to TRBJ2-5, with D possibly TRBD1 on 6 matching bases. The CDR3 contains 16 residues. The germline V and J ends were trimmed by 2 bases and 5 bases, with 18 bases remaining between them. Germline V CDR1 and CDR2: MDHEN, SYDVKM. The DNA of the CDR3 is TGTGCCAGCAGTTTAGGGGACACCGGGCTAATGGAGACCCAGTACTTC. Protein product: CASSLGDTGLMETQYF.

Ten or more counts support this clonotype. Written as DNA, the CDR3 is TGCAGTGCTAGAGTTGAGAACAATCAGCCCCAGCATTTT. Translation gives CSARVENNQPQHF. The chain carries TRBV20-1 and TRBJ1-5; D not certain. The CDR3 covers 13 residues. The V gene lost 1 base and the J gene lost 3 bases, with 7 bases spanning the gap. The germline CDR1 and CDR2 sequences are DFQATT and SNEGSKA (reference sequence).

This rearrangement joins TRBV20-1 to TRBJ2-5; 10 bases fit TRBD2. The CDR3 extends over 15 amino acids. Germline values: CDR1 DFQATT, CDR2 SNEGSKA (reference sequence). V lost 6 bases to trimming and J lost 2 bases; unmatched junction nucleotides: 9. CDR3 sequence (DNA): TGCAGTGCAGAAGAGCTAGCGGGGGCTCAAGAGACCCAGTACTTC. Translation: CSAEELAGAQETQYF.

This rearrangement joins TRBV20-1 to TRBJ2-7, with D possibly matching TRBD2 (5 bases). Trimming removed 0 bases from V and 7 bases from J, with 13 bases in between. Germline-derived CDR1 and CDR2 are DFQATT and SNEGSKA (reference sequence). This CDR3 region has 13 residues. The CDR3 nucleotides read TGCAGTGCTAGAGACCCCCGGGATGAAGAGCAGTACTTC. Encoded protein: CSARDPRDEEQYF.

This clonotype was observed a few times. The chain couples TRBV9 to TRBJ2-1, with D unclear. The CDR3 has 13 amino acids. CDR1 is SGDLS, CDR2 YYNGEE, per germline. V was cut by 3 bases and J by 4 bases, with 8 bases left in between. CDR3 protein: CASSDGEYNEQFF. CDR3 sequence (DNA): TGTGCCAGCAGCGACGGAGAATACAATGAGCAGTTCTTC.

This clonotype was counted ten times or more. The chain recombines TRBV5-1 with TRBJ1-5; D unresolved. CDR1 and CDR2 (germline): SGHRS, YFSETQ. The CDR3 loop spans 15 amino acids. V lost 4 bases and J 0 bases, leaving 11 bases between the germline ends. This chain's CDR3 is CASSREGNSNQPQHF. As DNA, the CDR3 is TGCGCCAGCAGCCGGGAAGGTAATAGCAATCAGCCCCAGCATTTT.

This clonotype came up many times. J is TRBJ2-1 and V is TRBV7-9; D may be TRBD2 (5 bases). Germline V gene data show CDR1 as SEHNR and CDR2 as FQNEAQ (reference sequence). The V and J ends lost 5 bases and 0 bases respectively, with 14 bases between them. The CDR3 extends over 16 amino acids. The chain's CDR3 is CASSPEDPSSYNEQFF. CDR3 sequence (DNA): TGTGCCAGCAGCCCGGAGGATCCTAGCTCCTACAATGAGCAGTTCTTC.

The chain couples TRBV12-3 or TRBV12-4 to TRBJ2-2; 7 bases align to TRBD1. Trimming removed 4 bases from V and 7 bases from J; junction bases left unmatched: 12. The CDR3 covers 16 residues. The CDR3 DNA follows: TGTGCCAGCAGTTCCGGACAGGCTCGAATCCACGGGGAGCTGTTTTTT. It is translated as CASSSGQARIHGELFF.

V usage is TRBV20-1 and J usage is TRBJ2-7, with D hard to call. Germline CDR1 and CDR2: DFQATT and SNEGSKA (reference sequence). V shed 0 bases and J shed 0 bases, with 15 bases lying between them. This CDR3 region has 16 residues. CDR3 protein: CSARESEFLSSYEQYF. The CDR3 nucleotides are TGCAGTGCTAGAGAAAGCGAATTCCTAAGCTCCTACGAGCAGTACTTC.

Remarks on this clonotype: The junction differs from germline at one of its ends, possibly a read error. The gene calls are TRBV7-2 and TRBJ1-5; D is perhaps TRBD1 (5 bases). The CDR3 totals 14 residues. Germline assignment: CDR1 SGHTA and CDR2 FQGNSA. The CDR3 DNA reads as TGTGCCAGCAGCTTAGGACAGAGCAGTCAGCCCCAGCATTTT. This gives the protein CASSLGQSSQPQHF.

On this clonotype itself: Given a much more abundant clone one base away, this may be a read error. The chain employs TRBV7-8 and TRBJ1-5; TRBD1 agrees at 10 bases. The better agreement between TRBJ2-3 and the DNA end casts doubt on the J call. The length of the CDR3 is 16 residues. The germline V gene has CDR1 SGHVS and CDR2 FQNEAQ. CDR3 DNA sequence: TGTGCCAGCAGACCAGACAGGGGGCTGAGCAATCAGCCCCAGTATTTT. Translation gives CASRPDRGLSNQPQYF.

The sample holds many counts of this clonotype. The chain carries TRBV11-2 and TRBJ2-5; TRBD2 matches 8 bases. Germline assignment: CDR1 SGHAT and CDR2 FQNNGV. The CDR3 contains 15 residues. J gave up 5 bases and V 5 bases, and 10 bases lay outside the gene matches. In DNA form, the CDR3 reads TGTGCCAGCAGCCCCCCAGCGGGAGTTAGGGAGACCCAGTACTTC. Translation: CASSPPAGVRETQYF. Supplemented by reference TRBV11-2 and TRBJ2-5, the full variable domain reads EAGVAQSPRYKIIEKRQSVAFWCNPISGHATLYWYQQILGQGPKLLIQFQNNGVVDDSQLPKDRFSAERLKGVDSTLKIQPAKLEDSAVYLCASSPPAGVRETQYFGPGTRLLVL.

This clonotype was counted at least ten times. This chain joins TRBV12-5 and TRBJ2-5, with 10 nucleotides matching TRBD1. With 4 bases clipped from V and 4 bases from J, the junction kept 3 bases outside the gene matches. The germline V gene has CDR1 LGHNT and CDR2 FRNRAP. The CDR3 runs 14 residues. The chain's CDR3 is CASGSDRGSETQYF. CDR3 coding DNA: TGTGCTAGTGGTTCGGACAGGGGGTCAGAGACCCAGTACTTC.

Many counts were recorded for this clonotype. The chain combines TRBV3-1 with TRBJ2-1, with a possible D match to TRBD2 (5 bases). This CDR3 comprises 16 residues. In germline, CDR1 is LGHDT, CDR2 YNNKEL (reference sequence). V was shortened by 1 base and J by 3 bases, with 13 bases between the two germline ends. The CDR3 loop is CASSQGEYSGYNEQFF. The CDR3 DNA sequence: TGTGCCAGCAGCCAAGGGGAGTATTCTGGCTACAATGAGCAGTTCTTC.

The table lists this clonotype with many counts. V and J are TRBV6-5 and TRBJ2-2; 7 nucleotides agree with TRBD1. V lost 1 base to trimming and J lost 0 bases; unmatched junction nucleotides: 5. Germline loops: CDR1 MNHEY, CDR2 SVGAGI. The CDR3 consists of 17 residues. CDR3 loop: CASSYWGQPANTGELFF. DNA of the CDR3: TGTGCCAGCAGTTACTGGGGACAGCCGGCGAACACCGGGGAGCTGTTTTTT.

This clonotype was observed a few times. The chain uses TRBV4-1 and TRBJ2-7; no definite D call. V lost 0 bases and J lost 2, with 11 bases in between. Germline assignment: CDR1 MGHRA and CDR2 YSYEKL. CDR3 length: 15 residues. Here the CDR3 reads CASSQEEQTTYEQYF. CDR3 coding DNA: TGCGCCAGCAGCCAAGAGGAGCAGACGACCTACGAGCAGTACTTC.

This clonotype has a count of ten or more. This chain uses TRBV11-1 with TRBJ2-1; 7 nucleotides line up with TRBD2. CDR1 is SGHAT and CDR2 is FQDESV in the germline V gene (reference sequence). There are 15 residues in the CDR3. V was pared by 6 bases and J by 4 bases, with 9 bases of the junction left unmatched. The CDR3 DNA sequence: TGTGCCAGCAGGCCTCCGGGACTACAATACAATGAGCAGTTCTTC. The encoded protein is CASRPPGLQYNEQFF.

In its sample, this clonotype was seen many times. The chain joins TRBV20-1 to TRBJ2-3; no clear D. Trimming pared 5 bases from V and 1 base from J, leaving 10 bases between. This CDR3 region has 13 residues. CDR1 is DFQATT and CDR2 is SNEGSKA in the germline V gene (reference sequence). As DNA, the CDR3 is TGCAGTGCTCCTAGTCTTGGCACAGATACGCAGTATTTT. Protein: CSAPSLGTDTQYF.

The table lists this clonotype with many counts. The chain couples TRBV11-2 to TRBJ2-1, with 13 positions matching TRBD2. Germline CDR1 SGHAT, CDR2 FQNNGV. The CDR3 is 16 residues long. The V segment lost 4 bases and the J segment 6 bases; nucleotides outside the gene matches: 6. CDR3 loop: CASSSVGLAGSNEQFF. CDR3 in DNA: TGTGCCAGCAGCTCGGTGGGACTAGCGGGGAGCAATGAGCAGTTCTTC.

The chain combines TRBV6-1 with TRBJ2-7; unclear D gene. CDR1 is MNHNS, CDR2 SASEGT, per germline. V was trimmed by 7 bases and J by 3 bases, leaving 4 bases between them. The CDR3 is 10 amino acids. This chain's CDR3 is CASTNYEQYF. The CDR3 DNA reads as TGTGCCAGCACAAACTACGAGCAGTACTTC.

The chain links TRBV7-9 to TRBJ2-7; TRBD1 is a possible D gene (5 bases). Looked up from germline, CDR1 is SEHNR and CDR2 is FQNEAQ (reference sequence). The CDR3 runs to 15 residues. Trimming left V 6 bases short and J 0 bases short, with 15 bases between. The CDR3 sequence: CASSFDSAHSYEQYF. In DNA, the CDR3 is TGTGCCAGCAGTTTCGACAGCGCCCACTCCTACGAGCAGTACTTC.

The sample holds a few counts of this clonotype. The chain uses TRBV11-3 and TRBJ2-7; the D gene is possibly TRBD2 (7 bases). V lost 0 bases and J lost 0, with 18 bases in between. Germline V lookup: CDR1 SGHNT, CDR2 YENEEA. This CDR3 is 18 amino acids long. This CDR3 reads CASSLDQGGTLSSYEQYF. As DNA, the CDR3 is TGTGCCAGCAGCTTAGATCAGGGAGGGACACTGAGCTCCTACGAGCAGTACTTC.

This CDR3 is CASSHHVGGAVDTQYF. The CDR3 DNA is TGCGCCAGCAGCCACCACGTCGGGGGGGCAGTAGATACGCAGTATTTT. The rearrangement uses TRBV4-1 and TRBJ2-3; 8 bases agree with TRBD2. This CDR3 contains 16 residues. Germline CDR1 and CDR2: MGHRA and YSYEKL. V was pared by 3 bases and J by 5 bases, with 10 bases of the junction left unmatched.

The chain is built from TRBV2 and TRBJ1-2; TRBD1 matches 7 bases. V lost 2 bases to trimming and J lost 8 bases; unmatched junction nucleotides: 11. CDR1 and CDR2 (germline): SNHLY, FYNNEI. This CDR3 is built from 15 residues. The CDR3 spells CASSEQGGVSGGYTF. The CDR3 DNA is TGTGCCAGCAGTGAACAGGGGGGGGTGAGTGGCGGCTACACCTTC.

This clonotype was observed at least ten times. The chain carries TRBV12-3 or TRBV12-4 and TRBJ2-7, with 9 bases fitting TRBD1. The junction had 2 bases not matched to a gene; V was cut back by 5 bases and J by 3 bases. The CDR3 sequence is 13 residues long. In nucleotides, the CDR3 is TGTGCCAGCAGTACGGGACAGGGCTACGAGCAGTACTTC. The encoded protein is CASSTGQGYEQYF.

This clonotype was recorded at least ten times. The gene calls are TRBV12-3 or TRBV12-4 and TRBJ1-4, with a weak D call TRBD1 (6 bases). V shed 6 bases and J shed 7 bases, with 15 bases lying between them. This CDR3 spans 14 amino acids. CDR3 nucleotides: TGTGCCAGCAGACCAGGGGCTACTGGTGAAAAACTGTTTTTT. The encoded protein is CASRPGATGEKLFF.

The sample holds a few counts of this clonotype. V gene TRBV24-1 combines with J gene TRBJ2-3; D gene unclear. V lost 7 bases and J lost 4, with 11 bases in between. CDR1 KGHDR and CDR2 SFDVKD come from the germline V gene. The CDR3 runs to 13 residues. The CDR3 reads CATRTFGADTQYF. The CDR3 DNA is TGTGCCACCAGGACCTTTGGCGCAGATACGCAGTATTTT.

This clonotype was seen many times. The V call is TRBV4-1, the J call TRBJ2-7, with D uncertain. The CDR3 runs to 14 residues. Trimming took off 5 bases at V and 0 bases at J, with 11 bases between the two ends. Germline V CDR1 and CDR2: MGHRA, YSYEKL. CDR3 loop: CASSSEDSSYEQYF. The DNA of the CDR3 is TGCGCCAGCAGCTCAGAGGATAGCTCCTACGAGCAGTACTTC.